These T cell receptor beta chains were read from a single sample in a study of graft-versus-host responses after intestinal transplantation. The table came from immunoSEQ multiplex PCR; TCRdb's copy has only in-frame clones and leaves some out. The table records 140,000 or so clones, around 90% of them present only once. These receptors' targets are unknown. Sequenced here: unstimulated CD4+ T cells sorted from spleen or lymph node cells, sampled before intestinal transplant. The receptors stem from a human donor who received an intestinal transplant. The CDR3 runs from the conserved cysteine through the conserved F or W. D genes are given only for firm matches. Clone size appears in some rows only: once, few, many, or a class for an expanded clone.

cdr3_aa | cdr3_nt | j_call | clone_size | v_call | d_call
CASRLGQGAIGVTEAFF | TGCGCCAGCAGGTTAGGACAGGGGGCCATTGGAGTAACTGAAGCTTTCTTT | TRBJ1-1 | once | TRBV5-1 | TRBD1
CAWSVRKTGVNTEAFF | TGTGCCTGGAGTGTACGGAAAACAGGGGTGAACACTGAAGCTTTCTTT | TRBJ1-1 | . | TRBV30 | TRBD1
CASSSQGVSPGANYGYTF | TGTGCCAGTAGTTCACAGGGGGTATCACCTGGGGCGAACTATGGCTACACCTTC | TRBJ1-2 | . | TRBV19 | TRBD1
CASSVGDRGNEQFF | TGTGCCAGCAGCGTAGGGGACCGGGGCAATGAGCAGTTCTTC | TRBJ2-1 | . | TRBV9 | .
CASSLVGDSNQPQHF | TGTGCCAGCAGCTTGGTGGGAGATAGCAATCAGCCCCAGCATTTT | TRBJ1-5 | . | TRBV5-4 | .
CASSQDTGLRSYEQYF | TGCGCCAGCAGCCAAGATACAGGCCTTCGATCCTACGAGCAGTACTTC | TRBJ2-7 | . | TRBV4-1 | .
CASSLGPDWNEAFF | TGTGCCAGCAGCTTGGGTCCGGACTGGAATGAAGCTTTCTTT | TRBJ1-1 | . | TRBV5-6 | .
CASSIEPGAGYEQYF | TGTGCCAGTAGTATAGAACCGGGCGCTGGCTACGAGCAGTACTTC | TRBJ2-7 | . | TRBV19 | .
CASRPGTANEKLFF | TGCGCCAGCCGCCCCGGGACAGCTAATGAAAAACTGTTTTTT | TRBJ1-4 | . | TRBV5-1 | TRBD1
CASSFVLAGGPDGETQYF | TGTGCCAGCAGCTTCGTACTAGCGGGAGGGCCAGATGGAGAGACCCAGTACTTC | TRBJ2-5 | . | TRBV7-2 | TRBD2
CASRALVYEQYF | TGTGCCAGCAGAGCTTTGGTATACGAGCAGTACTTC | TRBJ2-7 | . | TRBV6-1 | .
CASSLTRERNTIYF | TGTGCCAGCAGCCTGACAAGAGAGAGAAACACCATATATTTT | TRBJ1-3 | . | TRBV28 | .
CASSLSQATGELFF | TGTGCCAGCAGTTTATCACAGGCTACCGGGGAGCTGTTTTTT | TRBJ2-2 | . | TRBV27 | .
CASSIAGQGGEKLFF | TGTGCCAGTAGTATAGCCGGACAGGGCGGGGAAAAACTGTTTTTT | TRBJ1-4 | . | TRBV19 | TRBD1
CATSRDYSPSAGELFF | TGTGCCACCAGCAGAGATTATTCCCCATCAGCCGGGGAGCTGTTTTTT | TRBJ2-2 | . | TRBV15 | .
CASSNPVGEGYTF | TGTGCCAGTAGTAACCCGGTGGGGGAAGGCTACACCTTC | TRBJ1-2 | . | TRBV19 | .
CASSPSRRGKLFF | TGCGCCAGCAGCCCATCCAGGAGGGGGAAACTGTTTTTT | TRBJ1-4 | . | TRBV4-3 | .
CATKGGNSYEQYF | TGTGCCACGAAGGGGGGGAACTCCTACGAGCAGTACTTC | TRBJ2-7 | . | TRBV10-3 | .
CASSSDRYTEAFF | TGTGCCAGCAGCTCGGACCGATACACTGAAGCTTTCTTT | TRBJ1-1 | . | TRBV7-9 | .
CASSSIQGAQPQHF | TGTGCCAGCAGTTCAATACAGGGGGCCCAGCCCCAGCATTTT | TRBJ1-5 | . | TRBV28 | TRBD1
CAISESLEPYNEQFF | TGTGCCATCAGTGAGTCTTTAGAGCCTTACAATGAGCAGTTCTTC | TRBJ2-1 | . | TRBV10-3 | .
CASSLYRENYEQYF | TGCGCCAGCAGCCTCTACAGGGAAAACTACGAGCAGTACTTC | TRBJ2-7 | . | TRBV4-1 | .
CASSGRLAGVRNEQFF | TGTGCCAGCAGTGGCAGACTAGCGGGAGTACGGAATGAGCAGTTCTTC | TRBJ2-1 | . | TRBV2 | TRBD2
CASSFGLRVYTDTQYF | TGTGCCAGCAGTTTTGGGTTGAGGGTTTACACAGATACGCAGTATTTT | TRBJ2-3 | . | TRBV7-2 | .
CASSFTGTSGRASEQYF | TGTGCCAGCAGCTTTACCGGGACTAGCGGGAGGGCCTCCGAGCAGTACTTC | TRBJ2-7 | . | TRBV7-2 | TRBD2
CASSPRTSGSLDTQYF | TGTGCCAGCTCACCGCGGACTAGCGGGAGTCTCGATACGCAGTATTTT | TRBJ2-3 | . | TRBV18 | TRBD2
CASSSPSGAYEQYF | TGTGCCAGCAGTTCCCCATCAGGAGCCTACGAGCAGTACTTC | TRBJ2-7 | . | TRBV6-5 | .
CASSFRNAYEQYF | TGTGCCAGCAGTTTTAGGAACGCCTACGAGCAGTACTTC | TRBJ2-7 | once | TRBV28 | .
CASSLVLGLAGGPSSYNEQFF | TGCGCCAGCAGCTTGGTTCTTGGACTAGCGGGAGGGCCCAGCTCCTACAATGAGCAGTTCTTC | TRBJ2-1 | . | TRBV5-1 | TRBD2
CASMAGRSYTF | TGTGCCAGCATGGCCGGGAGAAGCTACACCTTC | TRBJ1-2 | . | TRBV28 | .
CASSGLTGGDQPQHF | TGTGCCAGCAGTGGCCTGACAGGGGGCGATCAGCCCCAGCATTTT | TRBJ1-5 | . | TRBV2 | TRBD1
CSVVQGVDGYTF | TGCAGCGTTGTACAGGGCGTTGATGGCTACACCTTC | TRBJ1-2 | . | TRBV29-1 | .
CASSLFLSNYEQYF | TGCGCCAGCAGCTTGTTCCTGAGCAACTACGAGCAGTACTTC | TRBJ2-7 | . | TRBV5-1 | .
CASSLEQGARTEAFF | TGCGCCAGCAGCTTGGAACAGGGGGCGCGGACTGAAGCTTTCTTT | TRBJ1-1 | . | TRBV5-1 | TRBD1
CASSRQPRRPNNEQFF | TGTGCCAGCTCACGACAACCCCGCCGTCCGAACAATGAGCAGTTCTTC | TRBJ2-1 | . | TRBV18 | .
CASSKQGSGETQYF | TGCGCCAGCAGCAAGCAGGGCAGCGGGGAGACCCAGTACTTC | TRBJ2-5 | . | TRBV10-2 | .
CASSLRPSGSDEQYF | TGTGCCAGCAGTTTACGACCTAGCGGGAGTGACGAGCAGTACTTC | TRBJ2-7 | . | TRBV27 | TRBD2
CASSPRALGGTEAFF | TGTGCCAGCTCACCAAGGGCCCTCGGGGGCACTGAAGCTTTCTTT | TRBJ1-1 | . | TRBV18 | .
CASSRTDLVNTEAFF | TGTGCCAGTAGTAGGACTGATTTGGTGAACACTGAAGCTTTCTTT | TRBJ1-1 | . | TRBV19 | .
CASRIGTHSNQPQHF | TGTGCCAGTAGGATAGGGACCCATAGCAATCAGCCCCAGCATTTT | TRBJ1-5 | . | TRBV19 | .
CASSYSIRPTDTQYF | TGTGCCAGCAGTTACTCGATCAGGCCCACAGATACGCAGTATTTT | TRBJ2-3 | . | TRBV6-5 | .
CAAAGSGNSPLHF | TGTGCCGCCGCGGGGTCGGGTAATTCACCCCTCCACTTT | TRBJ1-6 | . | TRBV6-5 | .
CASSLDVGNSPLHF | TGTGCCAGCAGCTTAGACGTTGGGAATTCACCCCTCCACTTT | TRBJ1-6 | . | TRBV7-2 | .
CASSLGSGGTYNEQFF | TGTGCCAGCAGCCTCGGTAGCGGGGGAACCTACAATGAGCAGTTCTTC | TRBJ2-1 | . | TRBV14 | TRBD2
CASSAGRMAYNEQFF | TGTGCCAGCAGTGCCGGGAGGATGGCATACAATGAGCAGTTCTTC | TRBJ2-1 | . | TRBV2 | TRBD2
CASISAGQVNYGYTF | TGTGCCAGCATTAGCGCGGGACAGGTTAACTATGGCTACACCTTC | TRBJ1-2 | . | TRBV28 | TRBD1
CATSLGVGVNTEAFF | TGTGCCACCAGCCTGGGGGTAGGGGTGAACACTGAAGCTTTCTTT | TRBJ1-1 | . | TRBV15 | .
CASSMGQLYEQYF | TGTGCCAGTAGTATGGGACAGCTCTACGAGCAGTACTTC | TRBJ2-7 | once | TRBV19 | TRBD1
CSVSDSGSGYTF | TGCAGCGTTTCGGACAGTGGAAGTGGCTACACCTTC | TRBJ1-2 | . | TRBV29-1 | .
CASSLNPGGQGIGAFF | TGTGCCAGCAGCCTCAACCCAGGGGGACAGGGGATCGGAGCTTTCTTT | TRBJ1-1 | . | TRBV7-9 | TRBD1
CAISSPGKKLFF | TGTGCCATTTCGAGCCCTGGGAAAAAACTGTTTTTT | TRBJ1-4 | . | TRBV10-3 | .
CASSAGDILNSPLHF | TGTGCCAGCAGTGCCGGGGACATCTTAAATTCACCCCTCCACTTT | TRBJ1-6 | . | TRBV6-6 | .
CASSLSDTQYF | TGTGCCAGCAGCTTATCCGATACGCAGTATTTT | TRBJ2-3 | . | TRBV7-2 | .
CANSLGDNSPLHF | TGCGCCAACAGCTTGGGGGATAATTCACCCCTCCACTTT | TRBJ1-6 | . | TRBV5-1 | .
CASSSGQGVNQPQHF | TGTGCCAGCAGTTCCGGACAGGGGGTAAATCAGCCCCAGCATTTT | TRBJ1-5 | . | TRBV6-5 | TRBD1
CASILRRREQAYNEQFF | TGCGCCAGCATCTTAAGAAGAAGGGAGCAAGCCTACAATGAGCAGTTCTTC | TRBJ2-1 | . | TRBV4-1 | .
CASSWNLRRVNEQFF | TGTGCCAGCAGCTGGAATTTACGGAGGGTCAATGAGCAGTTCTTC | TRBJ2-1 | . | TRBV5-6 | .
CASSVTGLVGNEQFF | TGTGCCAGCAGCGTAACGGGACTCGTAGGCAATGAGCAGTTCTTC | TRBJ2-1 | . | TRBV9 | .
CASSSEGLRELFF | TGTGCCAGCAGTTCCGAGGGGCTCAGGGAGCTGTTTTTT | TRBJ2-2 | . | TRBV27 | .
CASSLGEVYGYTF | TGTGCCAGCAGTTTAGGGGAGGTCTATGGCTACACCTTC | TRBJ1-2 | . | TRBV28 | .